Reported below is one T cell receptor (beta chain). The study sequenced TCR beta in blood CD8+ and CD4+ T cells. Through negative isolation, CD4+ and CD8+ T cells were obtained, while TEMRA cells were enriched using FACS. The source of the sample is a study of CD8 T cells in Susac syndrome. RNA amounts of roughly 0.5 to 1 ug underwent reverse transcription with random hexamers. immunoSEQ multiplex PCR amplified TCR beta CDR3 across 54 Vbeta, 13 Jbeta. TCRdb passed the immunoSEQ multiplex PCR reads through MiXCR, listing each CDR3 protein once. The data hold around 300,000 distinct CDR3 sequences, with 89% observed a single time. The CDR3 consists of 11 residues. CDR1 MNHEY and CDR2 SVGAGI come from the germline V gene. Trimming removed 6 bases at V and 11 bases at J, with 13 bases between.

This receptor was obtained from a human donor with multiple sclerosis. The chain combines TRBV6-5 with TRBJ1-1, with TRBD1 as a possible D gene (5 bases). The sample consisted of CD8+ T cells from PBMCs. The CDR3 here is CASRFGGRAFF. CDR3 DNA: TGTGCCAGCAGGTTTGGGGGTCGGGCTTTCTTT.